These 17 T cell receptor beta chains were all obtained from the same sample, sequenced in a study of blood T cell repertoires in COVID-19 (dated by TCRdb to about 2020). Libraries came from the immunoSEQ multiplex PCR assay. This is the immuneACCESS table as TCRdb keeps it, with only in-frame sequences that have V and J called. A part of the clones is gone; compared with another copy, unresolved V genes explain less than half, and the rest is unexplained. Recorded for this sample are some 150,000 clones; about 85% of them occurred a single time. The ten largest clones capture around 40% of the sample. Sequencing used peripheral blood. The receptors originated from a human donor in a cohort sampled during active COVID-19.

This chain uses TRBV7-2 with TRBJ1-4; D call uncertain. V lost 2 bases, J lost 7 bases, and 8 bases lay in between. CDR1 is SGHTA and CDR2 is FQGNSA in the germline V gene. The CDR3 has 13 amino acids. The CDR3 reads CASSLQALEKLFF. The CDR3 DNA reads TGTGCCAGCAGCTTACAAGCTCTTGAAAAACTGTTTTTT.

This sequence joins TRBV2 and TRBJ2-3; 11 bases align to TRBD2. This CDR3 is 16 amino acids long. Germline values: CDR1 SNHLY, CDR2 FYNNEI. The J segment lost 2 bases and the V segment lost 4 bases, leaving 5 bases of the junction unmatched. The CDR3 nucleotides read TGTGCCAGCAGTGTAACTAGCGGGGGCAACACAGATACGCAGTATTTT. It specifies CASSVTSGGNTDTQYF. The full variable domain, with the rest looked up from reference TRBV2 and TRBJ2-3, is EPEVTQTPSHQVTQMGQEVILRCVPISNHLYFYWYRQILGQKVEFLVSFYNNEISEKSEIFDDQFSVERPDGSNFTLKIRSTKLEDSAMYFCASSVTSGGNTDTQYFGPGTRLTVL.

The chain is built from TRBV19 and TRBJ1-6; D is undetermined. The CDR3 has 19 residues. V lost 4 bases and J 0 bases, leaving 19 bases between the germline ends. CDR1 and CDR2 (germline): LNHDA, SQIVND (reference sequence). CDR3 sequence (DNA): TGTGCCAGTAGTACGTCTGGAGGCGGCTATAGCTCCTATAATTCACCCCTCCACTTT. The encoded protein is CASSTSGGGYSSYNSPLHF.

This clone has just one count. The rearrangement joins TRBV6-1 to TRBJ2-7; 8 bases map to TRBD1. V gave up 3 bases and J gave up 2 bases; unmatched junction bases: 3. CDR1 is MNHNS, CDR2 SASEGT, per germline. This CDR3 has 14 residues. In DNA form, the CDR3 reads TGTGCCAGCAGTGAGGACAGGGATACCTACGAGCAGTACTTC. It specifies CASSEDRDTYEQYF.

The genes are TRBV5-4 and TRBJ1-1; the D is unclear. Germline CDR1 is SGHNT and CDR2 is YYREEE (reference sequence). There are 13 residues in the CDR3. Trimming removed 2 bases at V and 8 bases at J, with 13 bases between. The CDR3 loop is CASSLYNGIEAFF. Written as DNA, the CDR3 is TGTGCCAGCAGCTTATATAACGGGATAGAAGCTTTCTTT. Looking up the rest from reference TRBV5-4 and TRBJ1-1 gives the full variable domain: ETGVTQSPTHLIKTRGQQVTLRCSSQSGHNTVSWYQQALGQGPQFIFQYYREEENGRGNFPPRFSGLQFPNYSSELNVNALELDDSALYLCASSLYNGIEAFFGQGTRLTVV.

V is TRBV5-1 and J is TRBJ1-6; the D is unclear. The germline V gene encodes CDR1 SGHRS and CDR2 YFSETQ. This CDR3 comprises 17 residues. The V end lost 2 bases, the J end lost 7 bases, and 19 bases lay between the germline ends. CDR3 region: CASSFFYSYRGNSPLHF. CDR3 nucleotides: TGCGCCAGCAGCTTTTTTTACTCCTACAGAGGGAATTCACCCCTCCACTTT.

Regarding this clone: One end of the junction varies from germline; a read error may be responsible. The chain joins TRBV7-9 to TRBJ2-3; 9 bases are shared with TRBD2. This CDR3 contains 15 residues. Germline V gene sequence: CDR1 SEHNR, CDR2 FQNEAQ (reference sequence). The CDR3 DNA follows: TGTGCCAGCAGTTTAGAGCGGGGGGCAAGAGATACGCAGTATTTT. This sequence encodes CASSLERGARDTQYF.

V gene TRBV29-1 combines with J gene TRBJ1-2; 9 bases line up with TRBD1. Germline CDR1 SQVTM, CDR2 ANQGSEA. This CDR3 is 16 amino acids long. V lost 6 bases, J lost 1 base, and 12 bases stayed unmatched. The CDR3 region is CSVGTGTGRINYGYTF. CDR3 sequence (DNA): TGCAGCGTAGGCACTGGGACAGGGAGGATTAACTATGGCTACACCTTC.

This clone was picked up many times. The chain employs TRBV6-2 or TRBV6-3 and TRBJ2-5; possibly TRBD2 for D (5 bases). CDR1 MNHEY and CDR2 SVGEGT come from the germline V gene. The CDR3 extends over 14 amino acids. V was clipped by 2 bases and J by 7 bases, with 14 bases between them. DNA for the CDR3: TGTGCCAGCAGTTACGCTGGCCGCGAGGGGACCCAGTACTTC. Protein sequence: CASSYAGREGTQYF.

This rearrangement joins TRBV7-3 to TRBJ1-2, with no clear D. The germline V and J ends were trimmed by 1 base and 4 bases, with 10 bases remaining between them. CDR3 size: 14 residues. Germline CDR1 reads SGHTA; CDR2 reads FQGTGA. The CDR3 coding sequence is TGTGCCAGCAGCTTAAAAGGCGGCCTCTATGGCTACACCTTC. This translates into CASSLKGGLYGYTF.

This clone was counted between two and nine times. The chain recombines TRBV27 with TRBJ1-2; possible D gene TRBD1, 6 bases. Trimming took off 6 bases at V and 3 bases at J, with 17 bases between the two ends. This CDR3 is built from 15 residues. Germline lookup yields CDR1 MNHEY and CDR2 SMNVEV (reference sequence). This chain's CDR3 is CASRPQGGAYYGYTF. The DNA for the CDR3 is TGTGCCAGCAGGCCACAAGGGGGGGCTTACTATGGCTACACCTTC.

The rearrangement uses TRBV4-1 and TRBJ1-1; 9 bases line up with TRBD1. Germline V gene data show CDR1 as MGHRA and CDR2 as YSYEKL. Trimming took 1 base from V and 2 from J; bases not matched to a gene: 5. This CDR3 has 16 amino acids. Written as DNA, the CDR3 is TGCGCCAGCAGCCAAGGACAGGGGGGCCTTAACACTGAAGCTTTCTTT. Its protein is CASSQGQGGLNTEAFF.

The chain employs TRBV6-6 and TRBJ1-1; D gene unclear. Germline V gene lookup returns CDR1 MNHNY and CDR2 SVGAGI (reference sequence). The CDR3 has 14 residues. The ends were cut back, 5 bases at V and 11 bases at J, with 21 bases in the middle. The CDR3 is CASSQSNRDPLAFF. The CDR3 nucleotides read TGTGCCAGCAGTCAATCCAACCGGGATCCCCTCGCTTTCTTT.

The chain joins TRBV7-2 to TRBJ1-1; D unclear. CDR1 SGHTA and CDR2 FQGNSA come from the germline V gene. The CDR3 spans 13 residues. The V end was cut by 8 bases, the J end by 0 bases, with 10 bases between. The DNA for the CDR3 is TGTGCCAGCCGGGGTACGATGAACACTGAAGCTTTCTTT. Amino acids: CASRGTMNTEAFF.

The chain carries TRBV19 and TRBJ1-2, with D possibly being TRBD1 (6 bases). CDR3 length: 15 amino acids. Germline V lookup: CDR1 LNHDA, CDR2 SQIVND (reference sequence). V was trimmed by 4 bases and J by 4 bases, leaving 16 bases between them. The chain's CDR3 is CASSNPWDISYGYTF. CDR3 sequence (DNA): TGTGCCAGTAGTAACCCCTGGGACATCTCCTATGGCTACACCTTC.

The J gene is TRBJ1-1, the V gene TRBV7-2; 9 positions agree with TRBD1. With 7 bases clipped from V and 1 base from J, the junction kept 7 bases outside the gene matches. Germline CDR1 reads SGHTA; CDR2 reads FQGNSA. This CDR3 is built from 15 residues. CDR3 DNA sequence: TGTGCCAGCAACTATCAACAGGGGGCGAACACTGAAGCTTTCTTT. Residues: CASNYQQGANTEAFF.

This clone was seen only a few times. V gene TRBV27 combines with J gene TRBJ2-2, with 9 nucleotides matching TRBD2. With V trimmed by 5 bases and J by 9 bases, 10 bases remained unmatched. Germline V gives CDR1 MNHEY, CDR2 SMNVEV (reference sequence). There are 15 residues in the CDR3. CDR3 sequence reads: CASSLLAGNLRELFF. The CDR3 DNA reads as TGTGCCAGCAGTCTGCTAGCGGGGAACCTCCGGGAGCTGTTTTTT.